The 27 T cell receptor beta chains below were found in one sample sequenced in a study of cytomegalovirus exposure and HLA in healthy donors. Use of 60 Vbeta and 13 Jbeta primers characterized the PCR. The assay was immunoSEQ multiplex PCR, and TCRdb's table has in-frame clones only and misses some. The table lists approximately 60,000 clones, around 83% of them singletons, with approximately 1.5% in the top ten. Sequences were obtained from PBMCs. The receptor set was obtained from a man in his forties in good health and CMV-seronegative.

This clone was seen only once. The chain links TRBV10-3 to TRBJ2-3, with 11 bases matching TRBD1. V gave up 4 bases and J gave up 4 bases; unmatched junction bases: 4. The length of the CDR3 is 15 residues. Germline lookup yields CDR1 ENHRY and CDR2 SYGVKD. The CDR3 region is CAISGTGGSPDTQYF. CDR3 coding DNA: TGTGCCATCAGTGGGACAGGGGGCTCTCCAGATACGCAGTATTTT.

This clone was detected only a few times. This chain uses TRBV4-3 with TRBJ2-3, with TRBD2 as a possible D gene (5 bases). CDR1 and CDR2 from the germline V gene are LGHNA and YSLEER. V lost 2 bases to trimming and J lost 0 bases, with 12 bases between them. The CDR3 is made up of 16 amino acids. CDR3 coding DNA: TGCGCCAGCAGCCAATACGGCGGGCCAAGCACAGATACGCAGTATTTT. The encoded protein is CASSQYGGPSTDTQYF.

The chain recombines TRBV30 with TRBJ1-2; TRBD1 matches at 9 bases. Germline trimming cut 3 bases from V and 7 bases from J; bases unmatched to any gene: 9. The germline V gene has CDR1 GTSNPN and CDR2 SVGIG (reference sequence). The CDR3 is 14 amino acids. The CDR3 is CAWRGQGSFGGYTF. The DNA for the CDR3 is TGTGCCTGGAGGGGACAGGGCTCATTCGGTGGCTACACCTTC.

The chain recombines TRBV7-2 with TRBJ1-1; 11 positions match TRBD1. Germline trimming cut 5 bases from V and 10 bases from J; bases unmatched to any gene: 3. This CDR3 region has 12 residues. Germline-derived CDR1 and CDR2 are SGHTA and FQGNSA. CDR3 loop: CASSPGTGGAFF. In DNA form, the CDR3 reads TGTGCCAGCAGCCCAGGGACAGGGGGAGCTTTCTTT. Full variable domain (outside the CDR3, taken from reference TRBV7-2 and TRBJ1-1): GAGVSQSPSNKVTEKGKDVELRCDPISGHTALYWYRQSLGQGLEFLIYFQGNSAPDKSGLPSDRFSAERTGGSVSTLTIQRTQQEDSAVYLCASSPGTGGAFFGQGTRLTVV.

The chain uses TRBV5-1 and TRBJ2-1; D possibly corresponds to TRBD1 (5 bases). Trimming removed 5 bases from V and 6 bases from J, with 15 bases in between. The length of the CDR3 is 14 residues. Germline V gene sequence: CDR1 SGHRS, CDR2 YFSETQ. CDR3 amino acids: CASSSQGTPNEQFF. In DNA, the CDR3 is TGCGCCAGCAGTTCTCAGGGTACTCCCAATGAGCAGTTCTTC.

V usage is TRBV2 and J usage is TRBJ2-2; 8 positions match TRBD1. Losses at the gene ends were 6 bases for V and 6 bases for J; bases not matched to a gene: 3. CDR3 size: 13 residues. Germline V gene sequence: CDR1 SNHLY, CDR2 FYNNEI. The CDR3 DNA follows: TGTGCCAGCAGGACAGGGGTCCCCGGGGAGCTGTTTTTT. This codes for CASRTGVPGELFF.

This sequence joins TRBV6-5 and TRBJ2-7, with D possibly TRBD2 on 6 matching bases. This CDR3 region has 14 residues. CDR1 is MNHEY, CDR2 SVGAGI, per germline. The V end was cut by 6 bases, the J end by 2 bases, with 14 bases between. The CDR3 is CASSPGGTAYEQYF. The CDR3 DNA reads TGTGCCAGCAGCCCCGGCGGGACTGCCTACGAGCAGTACTTC.

This chain joins TRBV6-1 and TRBJ1-1; 11 bases fit TRBD1. The CDR3 is made up of 20 amino acids. Germline V gene lookup returns CDR1 MNHNS and CDR2 SASEGT. V was clipped by 0 bases and J by 3 bases; unmatched bases: 15. The CDR3 DNA follows: TGTGCCAGCAGTGAAGCGGACAGGGGGCGCATACGAGGGACGGACACTGAAGCTTTCTTT. Amino acid sequence: CASSEADRGRIRGTDTEAFF.

The chain employs TRBV28 and TRBJ1-6; D not certain. Deletions cut 0 bases from V and 0 bases from J, with 9 bases between. The CDR3 is made up of 17 amino acids. Germline V gene data show CDR1 as MDHEN and CDR2 as SYDVKM. As DNA, the CDR3 is TGTGCCAGCAGTTTATGGAGTATTGTCTCCTATAATTCACCCCTCCACTTT. It encodes CASSLWSIVSYNSPLHF.

The gene calls are TRBV5-1 and TRBJ2-5, with 7 bases lining up with TRBD1. The germline gives CDR1 SGHRS, CDR2 YFSETQ. V dropped 4 bases and J dropped 5; count of bases not matched to a gene: 5. CDR3 length equals 13 residues. The CDR3 DNA follows: TGCGCCAGCAGCAATACAGGGGCCGAGACCCAGTACTTC. It encodes CASSNTGAETQYF.

The genes are TRBV2 and TRBJ1-6; 11 positions match TRBD1. V was clipped by 8 bases and J by 9 bases; unmatched bases: 9. Per the germline V gene, CDR1 is SNHLY and CDR2 is FYNNEI. The CDR3 runs 15 residues. CDR3 nucleotides: TGTGCCAGCGGCGCCGGGACAGGGGGAAGTTCACCCCTCCACTTT. Protein: CASGAGTGGSSPLHF.

V is TRBV12-5 and J is TRBJ2-3, with TRBD1 matching over 8 bases. The CDR3 is 15 residues long. Germline CDR1 LGHNT, CDR2 FRNRAP. Unmatched junction bases numbered 9, after V lost 6 bases and J lost 4 bases. The CDR3 bases are TGTGCTAGTGGCCAGACAGGGGTATTATCAGATACGCAGTATTTT. Residues: CASGQTGVLSDTQYF.

The rearrangement uses TRBV27 and TRBJ1-5, with 9 bases matching TRBD1. V shed 5 bases, J shed 5 bases, and the junction held 7 bases outside the gene matches. The V gene's germline CDR1 is MNHEY and CDR2 SMNVEV (reference sequence). The CDR3 runs to 15 residues. The CDR3 region is CASSPWGQGDQPQHF. The CDR3 DNA reads TGTGCCAGCAGTCCCTGGGGACAGGGAGATCAGCCCCAGCATTTT.

This clone turned up a few times. This chain uses TRBV6-5 with TRBJ1-1; TRBD1 is a possible D gene (6 bases). Germline-derived CDR1 and CDR2 are MNHEY and SVGAGI. Between the trimmed V and J ends, which lost 3 bases and 1 base, there was a span of 9 bases. The CDR3 spans 14 residues. CDR3 sequence (DNA): TGTGCCAGCAGTTATAGGGGGGGGAACACTGAAGCTTTCTTT. As protein: CASSYRGGNTEAFF.

J is TRBJ2-5 and V is TRBV18; D possibly matches TRBD1 or TRBD2 (7 bases each). With 4 bases removed from V and 8 bases from J, the gap between germline ends came to 23 bases. Germline loops: CDR1 KGHSH, CDR2 LQKENI. This CDR3 region has 16 residues. The CDR3 here is CASSQPGGGPSETQYF. The CDR3 bases are TGTGCCAGCTCACAACCAGGGGGGGGCCCGTCGGAAACCCAGTACTTC.

Concerning this clone: Germline is not matched at one junction end, which may reflect a read error. The chain employs TRBV29-1 and TRBJ2-3, with D maybe TRBD1 (5 bases). The CDR3 runs 10 residues. Germline CDR1 reads SQVTM; CDR2 reads ANQGSEA. The CDR3 spells CSVEGATQYF. CDR3 bases: TGCAGCGTAGAAGGGGCTACGCAGTATTTT.

This clone was picked up one time. One end of the junction fails to match germline, which may point to a read error. The chain uses TRBV29-1 and TRBJ2-1; D is perhaps TRBD1 (6 bases). The germline gives CDR1 SQVTM, CDR2 ANQGSEA. There are 12 residues in the CDR3. The CDR3 sequence: CSVSQGFNGQFF. In DNA, the CDR3 is TGCAGCGTTTCACAGGGCTTCAATGGGCAGTTCTTC.

The gene calls are TRBV7-6 and TRBJ2-5; 10 positions agree with TRBD1. Germline V gives CDR1 SGHVS, CDR2 FNYEAQ. V gave up 5 bases and J gave up 3 bases; unmatched junction bases: 3. The CDR3 is 14 residues long. CDR3 in amino acids: CASSKGTGEETQYF. For the CDR3, the DNA is TGTGCCAGCAGCAAAGGGACAGGGGAAGAGACCCAGTACTTC. Using reference TRBV7-6 and TRBJ2-5 for the parts outside the CDR3, the full variable domain is GAGVSQSPRYKVTKRGQDVALRCDPISGHVSLYWYRQALGQGPEFLTYFNYEAQQDKSGLPNDRFSAERPEGSISTLTIQRTEQRDSAMYRCASSKGTGEETQYFGPGTRLLVL.

The chain is built from TRBV7-9 and TRBJ1-2, with TRBD1 identical over 11 bases. Germline V CDR1 and CDR2: SEHNR, FQNEAQ (reference sequence). CDR3 size: 18 residues. Trimming removed 5 bases from V and 3 bases from J; junction bases left unmatched: 14. The CDR3 here is CASSPRHLGQGADYGYTF. CDR3 DNA sequence: TGTGCCAGCAGCCCCCGGCATCTTGGACAGGGGGCGGACTATGGCTACACCTTC.

The chain employs TRBV7-2 and TRBJ2-3; 9 positions match TRBD2. J was trimmed by 5 bases and V by 2 bases; bases with no gene match: 5. CDR3 length: 15 amino acids. Germline CDR1 SGHTA, CDR2 FQGNSA. CDR3 in DNA: TGTGCCAGCAGCTTATCTAGCGGGGCGGTAGATACGCAGTATTTT. As protein: CASSLSSGAVDTQYF.

The V call is TRBV6-6, the J call TRBJ1-4; 8 bases agree with TRBD1. After removal of 5 bases from V and 8 bases from J, the junction contained 7 bases not matched to a gene. Germline V lookup: CDR1 MNHNY, CDR2 SVGAGI (reference sequence). The CDR3 consists of 14 residues. In nucleotides, the CDR3 is TGTGCCAGCAGTCCCGGACAGGGCGACGAAAAACTGTTTTTT. Translation gives CASSPGQGDEKLFF.

J is TRBJ2-1 and V is TRBV11-2; D may be TRBD2 (7 bases). Germline V gene sequence: CDR1 SGHAT, CDR2 FQNNGV. Deletions cut 4 bases from V and 6 bases from J, with 22 bases between. This CDR3 is built from 17 residues. The CDR3 DNA follows: TGTGCCAGCAGCTCCATAGGAAGGACTAGAGGGGGCAATGAGCAGTTCTTC. Encoded protein: CASSSIGRTRGGNEQFF.

The rearrangement uses TRBV6-6 and TRBJ2-7, with TRBD1 as a possible D gene (6 bases). Germline V gives CDR1 MNHNY, CDR2 SVGAGI (reference sequence). Trimming left V 8 bases short and J 3 bases short, with 17 bases between. This CDR3 is built from 14 residues. CDR3 nucleotide sequence: TGTGCCAGCGGGGGACATCCGAGGGGCTACGAGCAGTACTTC. Its protein product is CASGGHPRGYEQYF.

This chain links TRBV7-6 with TRBJ1-2, with 8 bases that match TRBD1. V shed 5 bases, J shed 6 bases, and the junction held 11 bases outside the gene matches. The CDR3 consists of 15 residues. CDR1 is SGHVS and CDR2 is FNYEAQ in the germline V gene. CDR3 protein: CASSNMDRALDGYTF. CDR3 nucleotide sequence: TGTGCCAGCAGCAATATGGACAGGGCTCTTGATGGCTACACCTTC.

The chain combines TRBV18 with TRBJ1-1; no clear D gene. The CDR3 is 13 residues long. The V end lost 3 bases, the J end lost 2 bases, and 7 bases lay between the germline ends. Germline-derived CDR1 and CDR2 are KGHSH and LQKENI. CDR3 in amino acids: CASSPPGNTEAFF. The CDR3 DNA reads TGTGCCAGCTCACCTCCAGGTAACACTGAAGCTTTCTTT.

This clone showed up just once. The chain joins TRBV28 to TRBJ1-5, with D tentatively TRBD1 (5 bases). The CDR3 spans 14 residues. Germline V CDR1 and CDR2: MDHEN, SYDVKM. V shed 6 bases and J shed 6 bases, with 15 bases lying between them. Here the CDR3 reads CASSHTQGGQPQHF. Here the CDR3 DNA reads TGTGCCAGCAGCCACACGCAGGGTGGTCAGCCCCAGCATTTT.

This clone turned up a few times. V usage is TRBV28 and J usage is TRBJ1-5; TRBD1 aligns across 9 bases. Germline V gene lookup returns CDR1 MDHEN and CDR2 SYDVKM. There are 16 residues in the CDR3. The V and J ends lost 5 bases and 5 bases, in that order; junction bases with no gene match: 10. For the CDR3, the DNA is TGTGCCAGCAGTATCTTACCGGGACAGGGTTATCAGCCCCAGCATTTT. Amino acid sequence: CASSILPGQGYQPQHF.